These 25 T cell receptor beta chains were all obtained from the same sample, sequenced in a study of blood T cell repertoires in COVID-19. The assay was immunoSEQ multiplex PCR, and TCRdb's table has in-frame clones only and misses some. The sample has 150,000 to 200,000 clones; approximately 83% are singletons. The sequencing input was peripheral blood. These receptors were taken from a woman over 75 with active or convalescent COVID-19.

The chain recombines TRBV4-3 with TRBJ2-7; 7 bases map to TRBD2. Germline V gene lookup returns CDR1 LGHNA and CDR2 YSLEER. The CDR3 sequence is 18 residues long. The trim removed 4 bases at V and 3 bases at J, leaving 18 bases unmatched. The CDR3 nucleotides read TGCGCCAGCAGCCGGCACCAAAAGAGGGAGGGAGGGTACTACGAGCAGTACTTC. Protein: CASSRHQKREGGYYEQYF.

This sequence joins TRBV4-3 and TRBJ2-1; 9 nucleotides match TRBD1. The J segment lost 4 bases and the V segment lost 0 bases, leaving 1 base of the junction unmatched. Germline CDR1 is LGHNA and CDR2 is YSLEER. This CDR3 spans 15 amino acids. CDR3 DNA sequence: TGCGCCAGCAGCCAAGAGGGACAGGGATACAATGAGCAGTTCTTC. Translation gives CASSQEGQGYNEQFF.

The chain combines TRBV6-6 with TRBJ1-3; 10 bases line up with TRBD1. The CDR3 consists of 16 residues. The V and J ends lost 5 bases and 3 bases, in that order; junction bases with no gene match: 7. CDR1 and CDR2 from the germline V gene are MNHNY and SVGAGI (reference sequence). The CDR3 region has the DNA TGTGCCAGCAGTCGTCCCGGGACAGGGGTTGGAAACACCATATATTTT. It codes for CASSRPGTGVGNTIYF.

The rearrangement joins TRBV2 to TRBJ2-3; D is possibly TRBD2 (7 bases). Trimming shortened V by 7 bases and J by 1 base, and 15 bases separated the two germline ends. This CDR3 comprises 15 residues. The germline V gene encodes CDR1 SNHLY and CDR2 FYNNEI. Here the CDR3 reads CASTRGGPGTDTQYF. As DNA, the CDR3 is TGTGCCAGCACTAGGGGGGGACCCGGCACAGATACGCAGTATTTT.

This sequence joins TRBV7-6 and TRBJ2-1, with 10 bases that match TRBD2. The V segment lost 6 bases and the J segment 0 bases; nucleotides outside the gene matches: 8. The CDR3 has 17 amino acids. Germline V gene sequence: CDR1 SGHVS, CDR2 FNYEAQ. CDR3: CASSFSGGAFSYNEQFF. The CDR3 nucleotides read TGTGCCAGCAGTTTCAGCGGGGGGGCTTTCTCCTACAATGAGCAGTTCTTC.

A word on this clone: Other DNA sequences within the sample encode an identical CDR3. This chain links TRBV7-9 with TRBJ1-1; no clear D. CDR1 and CDR2 from the germline V gene are SEHNR and FQNEAQ (reference sequence). The V end was cut by 2 bases, the J end by 7 bases, with 8 bases between. The CDR3 covers 12 residues. The CDR3 DNA sequence: TGTGCCAGCAGCTTACCGGCGGGTGAAGCTTTCTTT. Protein product: CASSLPAGEAFF.

CDR3 sequence (DNA): TGTGCCAGCAGCTTGTTGGGGGAGGGCAATCAGCCCCAGCATTTT. Its translation: CASSLLGEGNQPQHF. The J gene is TRBJ1-5, the V gene TRBV5-4, with D perhaps matching TRBD1 (5 bases). Germline CDR1 is SGHNT and CDR2 is YYREEE (reference sequence). This CDR3 is built from 15 residues. Trimming pared 1 base from V and 2 bases from J, leaving 10 bases between.

This chain links TRBV9 with TRBJ2-1; 8 bases are a match to TRBD2. The CDR3 sequence is 16 residues long. The V gene end was trimmed by 0 bases and the J gene end by 8 bases; junction bases not matched to a gene: 10. From germline, CDR1 is SGDLS and CDR2 YYNGEE. CDR3 in amino acids: CASSVGGGNSGDEQFF. The DNA for the CDR3 is TGTGCCAGCAGCGTAGGCGGGGGGAATAGCGGCGATGAGCAGTTCTTC.

This clone was observed once. The chain joins TRBV2 to TRBJ1-5, with 12 nucleotides matching TRBD1. Trimming cost V 5 bases and J 5 bases; bases outside gene matches: 4. CDR3 length: 15 residues. In germline, CDR1 is SNHLY, CDR2 FYNNEI. The chain's CDR3 is CASSRDRGRDQPQHF. The CDR3 region has the DNA TGTGCCAGCAGTAGGGACAGGGGGCGGGATCAGCCCCAGCATTTT.

This sequence joins TRBV28 and TRBJ1-1; a weak D match, TRBD1 (5 bases). Trimming removed 7 bases at V and 5 bases at J, with 17 bases between. The CDR3 extends over 14 amino acids. Germline V CDR1 and CDR2: MDHEN, SYDVKM. CDR3 sequence: CASIIGGGGTEAFF. In DNA, the CDR3 is TGTGCCAGCATCATTGGGGGGGGAGGGACTGAAGCTTTCTTT.

The V and J genes are TRBV3-1 (or the pseudogene TRBV3-2) and TRBJ2-3; no firm D call. This CDR3 comprises 15 residues. V lost 0 bases to trimming and J lost 2 bases, with 9 bases between them. CDR1 and CDR2 from the germline V gene are LGHDT and YNNKEL (reference sequence). DNA for the CDR3: TGTGCCAGCAGCCAAGATCAGATTTACACAGATACGCAGTATTTT. The encoded protein is CASSQDQIYTDTQYF.

This clone turned up a few times. The chain recombines TRBV5-5 with TRBJ1-6, with 7 bases matching TRBD1. V lost 2 bases and J lost 7; bases outside the gene matches: 3. The CDR3 extends over 14 amino acids. Per germline, CDR1 SGHKS and CDR2 YYEKEE (reference sequence). CDR3 in DNA: TGTGCCAGCAGCTTAGGACAGGAGAATTCACCCCTCCACTTT. The encoded protein is CASSLGQENSPLHF.

This clone was seen only once. This sequence joins TRBV6-5 and TRBJ1-2; D is possibly TRBD1 (6 bases). Germline V gene data show CDR1 as MNHEY and CDR2 as SVGAGI. This CDR3 has 15 amino acids. V shed 3 bases and J shed 6 bases, with 17 bases lying between them. The CDR3 sequence is CASSYGGGLGHGYTF. The CDR3 DNA is TGTGCCAGCAGTTATGGGGGCGGGTTGGGCCATGGCTACACCTTC.

Written as DNA, the CDR3 is TGTGCCAGCAGTAACGAGACAGGGGAAAAGCACCCTAGCAATCAGCCCCAGCATTTT. It specifies CASSNETGEKHPSNQPQHF. V gene TRBV27 combines with J gene TRBJ1-5, with 8 bases aligning to TRBD1. CDR3 length: 19 amino acids. V lost 5 bases, J lost 0 bases, and 15 bases stayed unmatched. Per germline, CDR1 MNHEY and CDR2 SMNVEV (reference sequence).

This clone was counted a single time. The V and J genes are TRBV30 and TRBJ1-2, with TRBD1 as a possible D gene (6 bases). V lost 8 bases and J lost 4, with 14 bases in between. Germline CDR1 GTSNPN, CDR2 SVGIG (reference sequence). This CDR3 has 12 amino acids. This CDR3 reads CALREGGYGYTF. The CDR3 nucleotides read TGTGCCCTCAGGGAAGGGGGCTATGGCTACACCTTC. Looking up the rest from reference TRBV30 and TRBJ1-2 gives the full variable domain: SQTIHQWPATLVQPVGSPLSLECTVEGTSNPNLYWYRQAAGRGLQLLFYSVGIGQISSEVPQNLSASRPQDRQFILSSKKLLLSDSGFYLCALREGGYGYTFGSGTRLTVV.

V is TRBV5-4 and J is TRBJ1-1, with 8 bases that match TRBD1. The germline V gene encodes CDR1 SGHNT and CDR2 YYREEE (reference sequence). Trimming at V came to 0 bases and at J to 4 bases, leaving 2 bases not matched to a gene. The CDR3 is 14 amino acids. The CDR3 reads CASSLADRGTEAFF. In DNA, the CDR3 is TGTGCCAGCAGCTTGGCCGACAGGGGCACTGAAGCTTTCTTT.

The rearrangement links TRBV12-3 or TRBV12-4 to TRBJ2-7; the match to TRBD1 covers 10 bases. The CDR3 is made up of 13 amino acids. The trim removed 6 bases at V and 6 bases at J, leaving 5 bases unmatched. In DNA, the CDR3 is TGTGCCAGCAGCCGACAGGGGGCAAGCGAGCAGTACTTC. It yields the protein CASSRQGASEQYF.

This chain connects TRBV19 to TRBJ2-7; 8 bases agree with TRBD2. The length of the CDR3 is 16 residues. The J segment lost 3 bases and the V segment lost 2 bases, leaving 9 bases of the junction unmatched. The germline V gene encodes CDR1 LNHDA and CDR2 SQIVND (reference sequence). The CDR3 protein is CASSIFSSGGSYEQYF. In nucleotides, the CDR3 is TGTGCCAGTAGTATATTCTCGAGCGGGGGCAGCTACGAGCAGTACTTC.

This clone was counted only a few times. V and J are TRBV15 and TRBJ1-2; unclear D gene. Trimming took 4 bases from V and 3 from J, leaving 12 bases between them. This CDR3 contains 14 residues. Germline V CDR1 and CDR2: LNHNV, YYDKDF (reference sequence). In nucleotides, the CDR3 is TGTGCCACCAGCAATCGTTTTCCAGACTATGGCTACACCTTC. Translation gives CATSNRFPDYGYTF.

This chain links TRBV2 with TRBJ1-3, with D possibly being TRBD1 (5 bases). Looked up from germline, CDR1 is SNHLY and CDR2 is FYNNEI. Trimming removed 5 bases at V and 4 bases at J, with 15 bases between. The CDR3 loop spans 15 amino acids. The CDR3 is CASSPPGGRGNTIYF. Here the CDR3 DNA reads TGTGCCAGCAGTCCCCCCGGGGGGAGAGGAAACACCATATATTTT.

A note on this clone: The identical CDR3 is also encoded by other nucleotide sequences in the sample. This chain uses TRBV18 with TRBJ1-2, with TRBD1 matching 8 bases. After removal of 3 bases from V and 3 bases from J, the junction contained 6 bases not matched to a gene. This CDR3 comprises 15 residues. Germline loops: CDR1 KGHSH, CDR2 LQKENI. Here the CDR3 DNA reads TGTGCCAGCTCACCCACAGGGGGGGGCGACTATGGCTACACCTTC. Protein product: CASSPTGGGDYGYTF.

This clone appeared a single time. The V and J genes are TRBV7-2 and TRBJ1-4; 9 nucleotides match TRBD1. The V and J ends lost 3 bases and 10 bases, in that order; junction bases with no gene match: 6. CDR3 length: 14 residues. The V gene's germline CDR1 is SGHTA and CDR2 FQGNSA. This CDR3 reads CASSFTGGSGKLFF. CDR3 nucleotides: TGTGCCAGCAGCTTCACAGGGGGCAGCGGAAAACTGTTTTTT.

V is TRBV28 and J is TRBJ2-7; D is ambiguous. The CDR3 is 13 residues long. Germline-derived CDR1 and CDR2 are MDHEN and SYDVKM. Trimming removed 2 bases at V and 2 bases at J, with 7 bases between. CDR3 DNA sequence: TGTGCCAGCAGTTTAGGGCCGCCCTACGAGCAGTACTTC. It is translated as CASSLGPPYEQYF.

The V call is TRBV7-2, the J call TRBJ2-7; tentative D call: TRBD1 (5 bases). The CDR3 loop spans 15 amino acids. V lost 6 bases and J 6 bases, leaving 21 bases between the germline ends. Germline CDR1 reads SGHTA; CDR2 reads FQGNSA. The CDR3 DNA reads as TGTGCCAGCAGTGATTGGGGCAGATTTAGATTCGAGCAGTACTTC. Translated, it gives CASSDWGRFRFEQYF. Full variable domain (missing parts from reference TRBV7-2 and TRBJ2-7): GAGVSQSPSNKVTEKGKDVELRCDPISGHTALYWYRQSLGQGLEFLIYFQGNSAPDKSGLPSDRFSAERTGGSVSTLTIQRTQQEDSAVYLCASSDWGRFRFEQYFGPGTRLTVT.

The chain is built from TRBV7-9 and TRBJ2-7; 7 nucleotides agree with TRBD1. This CDR3 region has 15 residues. CDR1 is SEHNR and CDR2 is FQNEAQ in the germline V gene (reference sequence). V lost 5 bases, J lost 2 bases, and 9 bases stayed unmatched. This CDR3 reads CASSPRTGNPYEQYF. CDR3 in DNA: TGTGCCAGCAGCCCCCGGACAGGAAACCCCTACGAGCAGTACTTC. Filled out from reference TRBV7-9 and TRBJ2-7, the complete variable domain reads DTGVSQNPRHKITKRGQNVTFRCDPISEHNRLYWYRQTLGQGPEFLTYFQNEAQLEKSRLLSDRFSAERPKGSFSTLEIQRTEQGDSAMYLCASSPRTGNPYEQYFGPGTRLTVT.